The rows below give T cell receptor beta chains drawn from one sample of a study of PD-L1 blockade in urothelial cancer. Some clones are missing from TCRdb's copy, which holds only in-frame ones; the method was immunoSEQ multiplex PCR. The sample consists of about 130,000 clones, approximately 84% of them appearing once. Material: PBMCs, obtained around atezolizumab (anti-PD-L1) treatment. The receptors originated from a man aged 45 to 65 with urothelial cancer. Both conserved end residues are part of each CDR3. The D gene is left open where the match is weak. Clone size appears in some rows only: once, few, many, or a class for an expanded clone.

TRBJ2-1,TRBD2,-,16,TRBV10-1,CASSESAGGTYNEQFF,TGCGCCAGCAGTGAGTCGGCGGGGGGGACCTACAATGAGCAGTTCTTC
TRBJ2-5,-,-,12,TRBV18,CASSTVQETQYF,TGTGCCAGCTCGACAGTCCAAGAGACCCAGTACTTC
TRBJ1-2,TRBD1,-,13,TRBV6-6,CASRPGQPGGYTF,TGTGCCAGCAGGCCGGGACAGCCCGGCGGCTACACCTTC
TRBJ1-4,-,-,17,TRBV7-2,CASSFPLTSSTNEKLFF,TGTGCCAGCAGCTTCCCCCTGACATCATCAACTAATGAAAAACTGTTTTTT
TRBJ1-2,TRBD1,once,17,TRBV7-9,CASSLPEFGQGRYGYTF,TGTGCCAGCAGCTTACCCGAATTTGGACAGGGCCGCTATGGCTACACCTTC
TRBJ2-1,TRBD2,-,14,TRBV11-2,CASSFTSGSEEQFF,TGTGCCAGCAGCTTTACTAGCGGGAGTGAGGAGCAGTTCTTC
TRBJ2-7,TRBD1,-,17,TRBV23-1,CASSQPDHEGASYEQYF,TGCGCCAGCAGTCAACCAGACCATGAGGGGGCTTCCTACGAGCAGTACTTC
TRBJ2-1,TRBD2,-,14,TRBV2,CASSEQLAMNEQFF,TGTGCCAGCAGTGAACAACTAGCGATGAATGAGCAGTTCTTC
TRBJ1-1,-,-,13,TRBV19,CASSRTPNTEAFF,TGTGCCAGTAGTCGGACACCGAACACTGAAGCTTTCTTT
TRBJ1-1,-,-,12,TRBV28,CASSLKRNEAFF,TGTGCCAGCAGTTTGAAGCGGAATGAAGCTTTCTTT
TRBJ1-2,TRBD1,-,15,TRBV5-1,CASSYLGQEDYGYTF,TGCGCCAGCAGCTACTTGGGACAGGAGGACTATGGCTACACCTTC
TRBJ2-7,-,many,14,TRBV27,CASSTTRSSYEQYF,TGTGCCAGCAGTACTACTAGGAGCTCCTACGAGCAGTACTTC
TRBJ2-6,-,-,15,TRBV19,CASRDGSTGANVLTF,TGTGCCAGTAGAGACGGGTCGACTGGGGCCAACGTCCTGACTTTC
TRBJ2-5,TRBD2,-,14,TRBV10-3,CAISPGRPAETQYF,TGTGCCATCAGTCCCGGGAGGCCCGCAGAGACCCAGTACTTC
TRBJ1-6,TRBD1,-,15,TRBV7-2,CASSLRTGRNSPLHF,TGTGCCAGCAGCTTGCGGACAGGGAGAAATTCACCCCTCCACTTT
TRBJ2-7,-,-,14,TRBV19,CASSISGLYDEQYF,TGTGCCAGTAGTATCTCGGGACTTTACGACGAGCAGTACTTC
TRBJ2-7,TRBD2,-,14,TRBV5-4,CASSLTSGNYEQYF,TGTGCCAGCAGCTTGACTAGCGGGAACTACGAGCAGTACTTC
TRBJ1-5,TRBD1,-,14,TRBV11-2,CASSSGQGGQPQHF,TGTGCCAGCAGCTCGGGACAGGGAGGTCAGCCCCAGCATTTT
TRBJ2-7,TRBD1,once,12,TRBV5-1,CASSLDRDEQYF,TGCGCCAGCAGCCTGGACAGGGACGAGCAGTACTTC
TRBJ2-1,-,-,16,TRBV9,CASSVGQGHSYNEQFF,TGTGCCAGCAGCGTAGGGCAGGGGCACTCCTACAATGAGCAGTTCTTC
TRBJ1-2,-,-,14,TRBV6-5,CASSPAADLRGYTF,TGTGCCAGCAGCCCTGCGGCCGATCTTCGTGGCTACACCTTC
TRBJ1-4,TRBD1,-,17,TRBV15,CATSRVSGTGVWEKLFF,TGTGCCACCAGCAGAGTCTCCGGGACAGGGGTTTGGGAAAAACTGTTTTTT
TRBJ2-3,TRBD2,-,16,TRBV6-4,CASSEMGGVPTDTQYF,TGTGCCAGCAGTGAAATGGGAGGGGTCCCCACAGATACGCAGTATTTT
TRBJ2-3,-,-,12,TRBV18,CASSPVVDTQYF,TGTGCCAGCTCACCAGTAGTAGATACGCAGTATTTT
TRBJ2-1,-,-,16,TRBV10-1,CASSESGGKVRHEQFF,TGCGCCAGCAGTGAATCTGGGGGGAAGGTTCGTCATGAGCAGTTCTTC
TRBJ1-5,TRBD1,-,15,TRBV5-1,CASSLGTASNQPQHF,TGCGCCAGCAGCCTAGGGACAGCTTCCAATCAGCCCCAGCATTTT
TRBJ1-3,-,-,11,TRBV28,CASSFRDTIYF,TGTGCCAGCAGTTTTCGGGACACCATATATTTT
TRBJ2-2,-,-,16,TRBV5-1,CASRDGGPTNTGELFF,TGCGCCAGCAGGGATGGTGGGCCCACGAACACCGGGGAGCTGTTTTTT
TRBJ2-6,-,few,13,TRBV30,CAWRHTGANVLTF,TGTGCCTGGAGACACACGGGGGCCAACGTCCTGACTTTC
TRBJ2-7,-,-,15,TRBV9,CASSRGGLLSYEQYF,TGTGCCAGCAGCCGGGGTGGACTGTTGTCCTACGAGCAGTACTTC
TRBJ2-3,TRBD2,-,16,TRBV5-1,CASSRSGRSWADTQYF,TGCGCCAGCAGCCGAAGCGGGAGGTCTTGGGCAGATACGCAGTATTTT
TRBJ2-1,-,-,12,TRBV2,CASVAVGPGEFF,TGTGCCAGTGTAGCGGTTGGGCCGGGCGAGTTCTTC
TRBJ1-6,TRBD1,-,18,TRBV5-1,CASSIQGAHSSYNSPLHF,TGCGCCAGCAGCATACAGGGGGCGCATAGCTCCTATAATTCACCCCTCCACTTT
TRBJ1-2,TRBD1,-,15,TRBV6-1,CASSVDRGEFNGYTF,TGTGCCAGCAGTGTGGACAGGGGAGAGTTCAATGGCTACACCTTC
TRBJ2-5,TRBD2,once,16,TRBV4-1,CASSQGLAGGQETQYF,TGCGCCAGCAGCCAAGGACTAGCGGGGGGTCAAGAGACCCAGTACTTC
TRBJ1-5,-,few,14,TRBV6-5,CASSIDRRNQPQHF,TGTGCCAGCAGTATCGACAGGAGGAATCAGCCCCAGCATTTT
TRBJ2-3,-,-,14,TRBV5-5,CASSFAGRTDTQYF,TGTGCCAGCAGCTTCGCGGGGCGCACAGATACGCAGTATTTT
TRBJ1-3,-,-,17,TRBV30,CAWMGKEMLFSGNTIYF,TGTGCCTGGATGGGTAAGGAGATGCTATTCTCTGGAAACACCATATATTTT
TRBJ2-5,-,-,17,TRBV27,CASSSLSGAPGMETQYF,TGTGCCAGCAGTTCCCTCTCGGGAGCCCCCGGGATGGAGACCCAGTACTTC
TRBJ2-3,TRBD1,-,14,TRBV6-1,CASRTGGVGDTQYF,TGTGCCAGCAGAACAGGGGGTGTGGGAGATACGCAGTATTTT
TRBJ1-6,-,-,13,TRBV28,CASGVFGNSPLHF,TGTGCCAGCGGAGTCTTCGGTAATTCACCCCTCCACTTT